This T cell receptor (beta chain) was profiled in a study of technical replicates of blood from a handful of donors. V lost 0 bases to trimming and J lost 4 bases, with 13 bases between them. Per germline, CDR1 SGHRS and CDR2 YFSETQ. The CDR3 totals 15 residues. Using immunoSEQ multiplex PCR, the repertoire was profiled, and TCRdb retains in-frame clones only, with some absent. The sample has over 50,000 clones, about 93% seen once. The source is a human donor in good health. Some clones in this sample may be carry-over from other donors' samples. The source material was PBMCs. The chain combines TRBV5-1 with TRBJ1-2; D gene ambiguous. In DNA form, the CDR3 reads TGCGCCAGCAGCTTGGAAGCAGGCGAAAGCTATGGCTACACCTTC. Encoded protein: CASSLEAGESYGYTF. The full variable domain, completed using reference TRBV5-1 and TRBJ1-2, is KAGVTQTPRYLIKTRGQQVTLSCSPISGHRSVSWYQQTPGQGLQFLFEYFSETQRNKGNFPGRFSGRQFSNSRSEMNVSTLELGDSALYLCASSLEAGESYGYTFGSGTRLTVV.